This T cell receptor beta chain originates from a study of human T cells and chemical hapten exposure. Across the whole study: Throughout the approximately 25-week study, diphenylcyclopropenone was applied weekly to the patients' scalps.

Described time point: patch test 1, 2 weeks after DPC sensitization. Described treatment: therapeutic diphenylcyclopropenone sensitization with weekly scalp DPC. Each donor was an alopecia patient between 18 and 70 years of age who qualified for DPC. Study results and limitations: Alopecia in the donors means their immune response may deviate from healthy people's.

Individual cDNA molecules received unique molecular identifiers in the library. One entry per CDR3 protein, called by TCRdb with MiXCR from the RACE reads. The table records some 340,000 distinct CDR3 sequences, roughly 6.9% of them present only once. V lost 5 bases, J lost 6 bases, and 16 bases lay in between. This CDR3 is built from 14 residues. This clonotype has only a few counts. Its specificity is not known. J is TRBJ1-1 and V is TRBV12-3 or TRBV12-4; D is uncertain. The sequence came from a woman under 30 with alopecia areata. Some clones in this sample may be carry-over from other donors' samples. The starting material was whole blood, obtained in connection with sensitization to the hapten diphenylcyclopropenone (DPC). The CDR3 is CASSPLSGASEAFF. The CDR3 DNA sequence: TGTGCCAGCAGTCCCCTGAGTGGAGCCTCTGAAGCTTTCTTT.